Listed here are 8 T cell receptor beta chains from one sample, sequenced in a study of technical replicates of blood from a handful of donors. Assay used: immunoSEQ multiplex PCR; TCRdb lists only in-frame clones, some missing. The table records nearly 80,000 clones, about 90% of them present only once. Sequences were obtained from T cells isolated from PBMCs. The receptor source for this set is a human donor in good health.

J is TRBJ2-2 and V is TRBV7-9; D is possibly TRBD2 (5 bases). Trimming took 1 base from V and 5 from J, leaving 11 bases between them. The CDR3 sequence is 15 residues long. Germline CDR1 reads SEHNR; CDR2 reads FQNEAQ (reference sequence). Here the CDR3 DNA reads TGTGCCAGCAGCTTAGGGGGAGTGAGTACCGGGGAGCTGTTTTTT. This encodes CASSLGGVSTGELFF.

The genes are TRBV7-8 and TRBJ1-5; D not certain. The ends were cut back, 3 bases at V and 2 bases at J, with 14 bases in the middle. The CDR3 totals 16 residues. From germline, CDR1 is SGHVS and CDR2 FQNEAQ. CDR3 coding DNA: TGTGCCAGCAGCTTTTCAGGTTTGTTTGGCAATCAGCCCCAGCATTTT. It is translated as CASSFSGLFGNQPQHF.

CDR3 DNA sequence: TGCGCCAGCAGCTGGAGTGGAGAAATCTACGAGCAGTACTTC. It specifies CASSWSGEIYEQYF. The gene calls are TRBV5-1 and TRBJ2-7; D unresolved. Trimming left V 3 bases short and J 3 bases short, with 13 bases between. The germline CDR1 and CDR2 sequences are SGHRS and YFSETQ. This CDR3 comprises 14 residues.

The gene calls are TRBV7-9 and TRBJ2-7; maybe TRBD1 (6 bases). The CDR3 runs to 16 residues. Deletions cut 5 bases from V and 3 bases from J, with 20 bases between. Germline assignment: CDR1 SEHNR and CDR2 FQNEAQ (reference sequence). The CDR3 DNA is TGTGCCAGCAGCCAATTGGGGGTTAGGGGGAGCTACGAGCAGTACTTC. This encodes CASSQLGVRGSYEQYF.

Here the CDR3 reads CASSLNLGAVYEQYF. The DNA of the CDR3 is TGTGCCAGCAGCTTGAATTTGGGGGCCGTCTACGAGCAGTACTTC. J is TRBJ2-7 and V is TRBV7-9, with D maybe TRBD1 (6 bases). V was shortened by 3 bases and J by 3 bases, with 15 bases between the two germline ends. Germline lookup yields CDR1 SEHNR and CDR2 FQNEAQ (reference sequence). The CDR3 length is 15 residues.

V usage is TRBV29-1 and J usage is TRBJ1-2; possibly TRBD1 for D (5 bases). V gave up 3 bases and J gave up 8 bases, with 10 bases separating them. In germline, CDR1 is SQVTM, CDR2 ANQGSEA. The CDR3 is 11 residues long. CDR3 bases: TGCAGCGTTGACTGGGACTGGGGCTACACCTTC. Protein sequence: CSVDWDWGYTF.

The chain employs TRBV6-5 and TRBJ2-1, with D possibly TRBD1 on 5 matching bases. V was pared by 7 bases and J by 3 bases, with 10 bases between. CDR3 length: 13 amino acids. Germline-derived CDR1 and CDR2 are MNHEY and SVGAGI. The chain's CDR3 is CASTATDYNEQFF. The CDR3 region has the DNA TGTGCCAGCACCGCGACAGACTACAATGAGCAGTTCTTC.

This sequence joins TRBV28 and TRBJ2-1; 10 bases map to TRBD2. There are 15 residues in the CDR3. The ends lost 3 bases at V and 6 bases at J; junction bases unmatched: 5. Germline V CDR1 and CDR2: MDHEN, SYDVKM. CDR3 in amino acids: CASSFSGGPSNEQFF. In DNA form, the CDR3 reads TGTGCCAGCAGTTTTAGCGGGGGGCCGTCCAATGAGCAGTTCTTC.